This TCR beta chain originates from a study of T-cell memory formation after mild COVID-19. One entry per CDR3 protein results from TCRdb running MiXCR on the 5' RACE reads. The sample has about 290,000 distinct CDR3 sequences; approximately 16% are singletons. V was clipped by 4 bases and J by 11 bases, with 14 bases between them. The CDR3 sequence is 12 residues long. Germline CDR1 MNHEY, CDR2 SVGEGT. This clonotype was counted at least ten times. V usage is TRBV6-2 or TRBV6-3 and J usage is TRBJ1-1; D call uncertain. Sequencing input: PBMCs or a T cell subset sorted from them (not recorded which). This TCR derives from a young man who had mild COVID-19 (a few samples of this study predate the infection). Cell type and time point are not known. The CDR3 DNA reads as TGTGCCAGCAGTTCCTCCGGCCGAGGGGCTTTCTTT. Translated: CASSSSGRGAFF.